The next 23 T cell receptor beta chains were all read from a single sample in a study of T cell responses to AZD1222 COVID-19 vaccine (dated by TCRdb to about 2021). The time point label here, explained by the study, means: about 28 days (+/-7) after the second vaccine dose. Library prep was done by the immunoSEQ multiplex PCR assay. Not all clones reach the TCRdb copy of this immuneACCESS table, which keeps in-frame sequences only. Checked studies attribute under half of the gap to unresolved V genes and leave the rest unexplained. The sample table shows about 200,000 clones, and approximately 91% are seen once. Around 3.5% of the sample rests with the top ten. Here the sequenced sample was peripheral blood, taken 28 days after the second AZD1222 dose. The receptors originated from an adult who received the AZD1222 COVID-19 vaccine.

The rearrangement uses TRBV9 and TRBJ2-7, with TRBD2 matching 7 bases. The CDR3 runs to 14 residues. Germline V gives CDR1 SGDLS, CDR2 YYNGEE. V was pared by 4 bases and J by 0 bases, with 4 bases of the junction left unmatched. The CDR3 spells CASSPSGGSYEQYF. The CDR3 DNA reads TGTGCCAGCAGCCCCTCGGGGGGCTCCTACGAGCAGTACTTC. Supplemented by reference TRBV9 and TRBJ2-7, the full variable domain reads DSGVTQTPKHLITATGQRVTLRCSPRSGDLSVYWYQQSLDQGLQFLIQYYNGEERAKGNILERFSAQQFPDLHSELNLSSLELGDSALYFCASSPSGGSYEQYFGPGTRLTVT.

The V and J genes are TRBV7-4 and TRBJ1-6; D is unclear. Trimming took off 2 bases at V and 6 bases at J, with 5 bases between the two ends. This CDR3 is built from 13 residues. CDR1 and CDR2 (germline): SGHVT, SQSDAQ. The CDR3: CASSLPGNSPLHF. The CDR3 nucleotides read TGTGCCAGCAGCTTACCGGGTAATTCACCCCTCCACTTT.

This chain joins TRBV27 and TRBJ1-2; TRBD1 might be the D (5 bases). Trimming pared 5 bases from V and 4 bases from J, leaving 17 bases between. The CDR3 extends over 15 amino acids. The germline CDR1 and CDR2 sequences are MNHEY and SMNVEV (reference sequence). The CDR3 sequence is CASSRSGLGGYGYTF. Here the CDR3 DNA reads TGTGCCAGCAGTCGATCGGGACTTGGAGGCTATGGCTACACCTTC.

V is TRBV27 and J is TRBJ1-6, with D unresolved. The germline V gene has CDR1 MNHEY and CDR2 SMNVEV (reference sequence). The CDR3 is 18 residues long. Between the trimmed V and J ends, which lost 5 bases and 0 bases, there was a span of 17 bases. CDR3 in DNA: TGTGCCAGCAGTCCGCAGGCGCCTCTGAGCTCCTATAATTCACCCCTCCACTTT. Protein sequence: CASSPQAPLSSYNSPLHF.

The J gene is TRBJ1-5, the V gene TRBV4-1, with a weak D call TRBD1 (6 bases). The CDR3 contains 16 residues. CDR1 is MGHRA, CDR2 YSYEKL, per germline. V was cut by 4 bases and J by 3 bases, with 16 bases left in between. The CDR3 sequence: CASSLETGLPNQPQHF. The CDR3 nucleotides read TGCGCCAGCAGCCTGGAAACAGGGCTCCCCAATCAGCCCCAGCATTTT.

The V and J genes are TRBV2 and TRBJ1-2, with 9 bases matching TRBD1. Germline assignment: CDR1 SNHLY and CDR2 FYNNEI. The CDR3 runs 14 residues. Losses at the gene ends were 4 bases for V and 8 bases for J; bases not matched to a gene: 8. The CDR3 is CASSGQGGSQGYTF. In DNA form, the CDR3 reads TGTGCCAGCAGTGGACAGGGGGGTTCCCAGGGCTACACCTTC.

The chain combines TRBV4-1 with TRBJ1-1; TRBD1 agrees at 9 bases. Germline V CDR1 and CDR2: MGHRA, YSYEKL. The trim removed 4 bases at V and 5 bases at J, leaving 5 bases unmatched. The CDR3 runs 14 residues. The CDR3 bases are TGCGCCAGCAGCCCGGGACAGGGAGCGACTGAAGCTTTCTTT. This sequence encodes CASSPGQGATEAFF.

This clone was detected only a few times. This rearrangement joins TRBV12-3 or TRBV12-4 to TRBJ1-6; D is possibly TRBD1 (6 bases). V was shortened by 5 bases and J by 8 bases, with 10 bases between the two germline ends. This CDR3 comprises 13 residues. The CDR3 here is CASSHYRDSPLHF. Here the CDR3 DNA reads TGTGCCAGCAGTCACTACAGGGATTCACCCCTCCACTTT.

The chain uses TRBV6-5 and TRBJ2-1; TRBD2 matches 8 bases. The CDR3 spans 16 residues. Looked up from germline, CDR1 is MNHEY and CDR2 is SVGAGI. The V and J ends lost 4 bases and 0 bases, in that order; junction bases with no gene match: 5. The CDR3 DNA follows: TGTGCCAGCAGTTGGCTAGCGGGTTCCTCCTACAATGAGCAGTTCTTC. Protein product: CASSWLAGSSYNEQFF.

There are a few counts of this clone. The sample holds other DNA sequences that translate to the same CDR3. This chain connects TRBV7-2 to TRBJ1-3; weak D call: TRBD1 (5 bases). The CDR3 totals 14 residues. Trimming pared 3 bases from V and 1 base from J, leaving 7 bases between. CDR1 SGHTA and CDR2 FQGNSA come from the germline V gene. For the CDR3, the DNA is TGTGCCAGCAGCTTGCGGGGGTCTGGAAACACCATATATTTT. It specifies CASSLRGSGNTIYF.

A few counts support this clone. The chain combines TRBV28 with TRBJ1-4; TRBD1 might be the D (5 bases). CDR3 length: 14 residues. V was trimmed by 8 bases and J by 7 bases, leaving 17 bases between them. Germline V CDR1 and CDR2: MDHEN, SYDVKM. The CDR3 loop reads CASVRSGVGEKLFF. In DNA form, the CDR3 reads TGTGCCAGCGTTCGCTCGGGGGTGGGTGAAAAACTGTTTTTT.

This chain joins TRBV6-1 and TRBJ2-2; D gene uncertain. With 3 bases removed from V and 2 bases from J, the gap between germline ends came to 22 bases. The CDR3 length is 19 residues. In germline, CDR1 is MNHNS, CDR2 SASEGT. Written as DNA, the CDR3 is TGTGCCAGCAGTGACCCTTCGCGGCACCGTCTCATAAACACCGGGGAGCTGTTTTTT. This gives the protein CASSDPSRHRLINTGELFF.

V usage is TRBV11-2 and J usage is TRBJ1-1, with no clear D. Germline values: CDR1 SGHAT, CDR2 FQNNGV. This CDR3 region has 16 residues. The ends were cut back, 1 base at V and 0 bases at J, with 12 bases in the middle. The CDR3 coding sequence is TGTGCCAGCAGCTTAGCGATCTCGGCCCTGAACACTGAAGCTTTCTTT. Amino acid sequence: CASSLAISALNTEAFF.

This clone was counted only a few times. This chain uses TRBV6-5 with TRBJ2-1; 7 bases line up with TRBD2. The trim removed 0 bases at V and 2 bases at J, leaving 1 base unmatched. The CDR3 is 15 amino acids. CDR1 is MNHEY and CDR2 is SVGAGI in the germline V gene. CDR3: CASSYSGTTYNEQFF. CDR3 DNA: TGTGCCAGCAGTTACTCCGGGACTACCTACAATGAGCAGTTCTTC.

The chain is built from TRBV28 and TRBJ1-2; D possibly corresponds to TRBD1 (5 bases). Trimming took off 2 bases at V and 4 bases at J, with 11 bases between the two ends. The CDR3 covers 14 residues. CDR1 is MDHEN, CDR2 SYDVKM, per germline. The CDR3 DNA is TGTGCCAGCAGTTTAGAAATGGGACGCTATGGCTACACCTTC. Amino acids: CASSLEMGRYGYTF.

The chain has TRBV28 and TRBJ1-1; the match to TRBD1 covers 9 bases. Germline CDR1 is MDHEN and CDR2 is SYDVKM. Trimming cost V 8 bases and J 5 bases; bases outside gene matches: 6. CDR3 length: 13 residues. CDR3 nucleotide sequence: TGTGCCAGCCCGGGACAGGGAAGTACTGAAGCTTTCTTT. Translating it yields CASPGQGSTEAFF.

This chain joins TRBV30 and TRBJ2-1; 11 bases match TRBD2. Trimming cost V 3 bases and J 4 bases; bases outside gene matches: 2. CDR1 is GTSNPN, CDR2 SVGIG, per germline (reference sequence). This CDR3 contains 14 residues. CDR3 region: CAWSRTSGYNEQFF. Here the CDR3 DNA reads TGTGCCTGGAGCCGGACTAGCGGGTACAATGAGCAGTTCTTC.

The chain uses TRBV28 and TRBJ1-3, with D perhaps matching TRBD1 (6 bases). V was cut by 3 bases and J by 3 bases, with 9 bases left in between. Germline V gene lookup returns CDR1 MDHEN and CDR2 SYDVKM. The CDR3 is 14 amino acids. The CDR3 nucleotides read TGTGCCAGCAGTTTTGGCAGGGGTGGAAACACCATATATTTT. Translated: CASSFGRGGNTIYF.

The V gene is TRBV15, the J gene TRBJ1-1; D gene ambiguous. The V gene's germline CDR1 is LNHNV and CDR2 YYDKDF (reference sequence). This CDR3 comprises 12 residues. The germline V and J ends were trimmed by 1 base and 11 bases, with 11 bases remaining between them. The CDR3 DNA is TGTGCCACCAGCAGAGGAAGGCGGGCCGCTTTCTTT. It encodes CATSRGRRAAFF.

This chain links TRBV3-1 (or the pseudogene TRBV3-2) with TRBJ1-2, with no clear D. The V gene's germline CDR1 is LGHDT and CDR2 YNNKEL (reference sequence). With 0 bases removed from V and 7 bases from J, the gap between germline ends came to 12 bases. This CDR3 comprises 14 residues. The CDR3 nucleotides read TGTGCCAGCAGCCAAGATTCAGGTTTTCGTGGCTACACCTTC. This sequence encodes CASSQDSGFRGYTF.

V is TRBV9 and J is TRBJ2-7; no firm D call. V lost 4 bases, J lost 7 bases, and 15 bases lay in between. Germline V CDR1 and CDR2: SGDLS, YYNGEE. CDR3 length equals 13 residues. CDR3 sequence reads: CASSTGTRAEQYF. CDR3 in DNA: TGTGCCAGCAGCACTGGAACACGCGCGGAGCAGTACTTC.

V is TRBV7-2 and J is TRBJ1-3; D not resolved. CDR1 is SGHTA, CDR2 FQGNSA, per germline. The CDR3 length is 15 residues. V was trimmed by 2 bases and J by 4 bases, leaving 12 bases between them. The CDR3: CASSLRTGYGNTIYF. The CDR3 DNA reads TGTGCCAGCAGCTTACGTACGGGCTACGGAAACACCATATATTTT. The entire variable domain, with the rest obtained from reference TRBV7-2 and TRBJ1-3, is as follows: GAGVSQSPSNKVTEKGKDVELRCDPISGHTALYWYRQSLGQGLEFLIYFQGNSAPDKSGLPSDRFSAERTGGSVSTLTIQRTQQEDSAVYLCASSLRTGYGNTIYFGEGSWLTVV.

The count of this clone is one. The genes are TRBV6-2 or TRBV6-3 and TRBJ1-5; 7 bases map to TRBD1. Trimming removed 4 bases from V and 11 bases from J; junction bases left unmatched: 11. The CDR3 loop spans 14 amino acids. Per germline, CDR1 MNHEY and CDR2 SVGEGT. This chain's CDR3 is CASSSGQRISAQHF. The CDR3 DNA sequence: TGTGCCAGCAGTTCGGGACAGCGGATATCAGCCCAGCATTTT.